The sequence of this TCR beta chain was determined in a study of regulatory T cells in long-lasting Graves disease. The authors built TCR beta libraries using iRepertoire HTBI primers and Arm-PCR of CDR3 regions. In the authors' methods: Samples jointly harbored 62 TRBV and about 13 TRBJ segments. TCRdb itself ran the multiplex PCR reads through MiXCR, one entry per CDR3 protein. TCRdb, rather than the study authors, made the V and J calls. The sample contains some 500,000 distinct CDR3 sequences, approximately 13% of which appear only once. The V gene's germline CDR1 is MNHEY and CDR2 SMNVEV (reference sequence). Trimming stripped 4 bases from V and 7 bases from J, with 19 bases between. This CDR3 has 15 amino acids. Time point specified: newly diagnosed GD, antithyroid drugs for less than 3 months. PBMCs were the source of the RNA used for TCR sequencing. It was American Thyroid Association guidelines that determined Graves' disease diagnosis. Roughly 9 milliliters of peripheral blood were taken and placed in EDTA tubes.

The data were also submitted as part of a second study, on T cells in Graves' hyperthyroidism and ophthalmopathy.

The specimen comprised peripheral blood mononuclear cells (PBMCs), sampled at new diagnosis, from a patient treated with antithyroid drugs. This TCR came from a man under 40 with Graves disease. This sequence joins TRBV27 and TRBJ2-5, with D perhaps being TRBD1 or TRBD2 (6 bases each). CDR3 region: CASSSPPGAEGTQYF. DNA of the CDR3: TGTGCCAGCAGTTCCCCCCCGGGGGCCGAGGGGACCCAGTACTTC.